This T cell receptor beta chain was observed in a study of blood T cell repertoires in COVID-19. The wider study: Sample material is recorded as cDNA or gDNA derived from T cells, B-cell-depleted T cells, or PBMCs.

Per the authors' pipeline: The authors estimated nucleated cell counts from reference gene primer amplification. Method: immunoSEQ multiplex PCR; TCRdb's copy keeps in-frame clones and lacks some. V and J calls and clone size follow that table, whereas D and trimming were derived from the DNA. The sample lists about 46,000 clones; 70% to 90% were seen once. The V gene lost 11 bases and the J gene lost 3 bases, with 14 bases spanning the gap. Germline CDR1 and CDR2: MNHEY and SMNVEV (reference sequence). The CDR3 is 13 amino acids. The V call is TRBV27, the J call TRBJ2-4; weak D call: TRBD1 (6 bases). Material for sequencing was peripheral blood. This receptor was obtained from a human donor in a cohort sampled during active COVID-19. The donor label of this sample is uncertain. CDR3 nucleotide sequence: TGTGCCGGGACAAACAACATCAAAAACATTCAGTACTTC. It encodes CAGTNNIKNIQYF.